This is a list of T cell receptor beta chains from one sample in a study of shared clonotypes between healthy human individuals. TCRdb's table, derived via immunoSEQ multiplex PCR, lists solely in-frame clones and lacks some. Found here are millions of clones, about 94% of them singletons; the top ten hold about 1.1%. Material: naive CD8+ T cells sorted from blood. These receptors were obtained from a man aged 18 to 30 in good health. Each CDR3 is given with its conserved first and last residue. D genes are given only for firm matches. Clone size is shown for a subset of rows, as once, few, many or a class of expanded clone.

J: TRBJ1-3
D: .
V: TRBV30
size: .
DNA: TGTGCCTGGAGTAGAAGACGGTCTGTAAACACCATATATTTT
CDR3: CAWSRRRSVNTIYF

J: TRBJ2-7
D: TRBD1
V: TRBV29-1
size: .
DNA: TGCAGCGTCGAGGGGACAGACTCCTACGAGCAGTACTTC
CDR3: CSVEGTDSYEQYF

J: TRBJ2-7
D: .
V: TRBV11-2
size: few
DNA: TGTGCCAGCACCCCTCTGGGGGCCGAGCAGTACTTC
CDR3: CASTPLGAEQYF

J: TRBJ1-6
D: .
V: TRBV30
size: .
DNA: TGTGCCTGGAGTGTACAGGGAAATTCACCCCTCCACTTT
CDR3: CAWSVQGNSPLHF

J: TRBJ1-1
D: TRBD1
V: TRBV10-3
size: .
DNA: TGTGCCATCAGATGGGACAGGGAAGCTGAAGCTTTCTTT
CDR3: CAIRWDREAEAFF

J: TRBJ1-5
D: TRBD1
V: TRBV28
size: .
DNA: TGTGCCAGCAGTTTGGACCCAAACACCGGGACAGGGGAGTATCAGCCCCAGCATTTT
CDR3: CASSLDPNTGTGEYQPQHF

J: TRBJ2-1
D: .
V: TRBV7-9
size: .
DNA: TGTGCCAGCAGCGCGGTAGGGGCGGGAAGCAATGAGCAGTTCTTC
CDR3: CASSAVGAGSNEQFF

J: TRBJ2-5
D: TRBD1
V: TRBV4-1
size: .
DNA: TGCGCCAGCAGCCAAGCCTCCGGGACAGCCCAAGAGACCCAGTACTTC
CDR3: CASSQASGTAQETQYF

J: TRBJ2-5
D: TRBD1
V: TRBV5-6
size: .
DNA: TGTGCCAGCAGCTGGAGGGACAGGGGGCGAGAAGCTTCGGAGACCCAGTACTTC
CDR3: CASSWRDRGREASETQYF

J: TRBJ2-1
D: TRBD2
V: TRBV13
size: .
DNA: TGTGCCAGCAGCTGGGGACTAGCGGAAGAGCAGTTCTTC
CDR3: CASSWGLAEEQFF

J: TRBJ1-2
D: .
V: TRBV27
size: .
DNA: TGTGCCAGCAGTCCTAAGTCGGGGTGGTACTATGGCTACACCTTC
CDR3: CASSPKSGWYYGYTF

J: TRBJ1-5
D: .
V: TRBV30
size: .
DNA: TGTGCCTGGAGTCCTAAAAAGGGACGCCGGGGGGGCAATCAGCCCCAGCATTTT
CDR3: CAWSPKKGRRGGNQPQHF

J: TRBJ2-1
D: TRBD2
V: TRBV10-3
size: .
DNA: TGTGCCATCAGTGAGTCTAGCGGGAGTTCCTACAATGAGCAGTTCTTC
CDR3: CAISESSGSSYNEQFF

J: TRBJ2-1
D: .
V: TRBV5-1
size: .
DNA: TGCGCCAGCAGCTACCCGGGCTACAATGAGCAGTTCTTC
CDR3: CASSYPGYNEQFF

J: TRBJ2-7
D: .
V: TRBV7-2
size: .
DNA: TGTGCCAGCAGCGGGGGGCGGGATGACTCCTACGAGCAGTACTTC
CDR3: CASSGGRDDSYEQYF

J: TRBJ2-2
D: TRBD2
V: TRBV4-1
size: .
DNA: TGCGCCAGCAGCCAAGTCGGCGGGAGTATCATGGCCGGGGAGCTGTTTTTT
CDR3: CASSQVGGSIMAGELFF

J: TRBJ1-3
D: .
V: TRBV4-3
size: .
DNA: TGCGCCAGCAGCCAAGGGGTAGGGACTGGAAACACCATATATTTT
CDR3: CASSQGVGTGNTIYF

J: TRBJ2-1
D: .
V: TRBV9
size: .
DNA: TGTGCCAGCAGCGGACAGGAGTGGAATGAGCAGTTCTTC
CDR3: CASSGQEWNEQFF

J: TRBJ1-1
D: .
V: TRBV28
size: once
DNA: TGTGCCAGCAGTTCCCGGACGATCACTGAAGCTTTCTTT
CDR3: CASSSRTITEAFF

J: TRBJ2-7
D: TRBD1
V: TRBV15
size: .
DNA: TGTGCCACCAGCAAAAAGACAGGGGGCATCTCCTACGAGCAGTACTTC
CDR3: CATSKKTGGISYEQYF

J: TRBJ2-7
D: TRBD1
V: TRBV27
size: .
DNA: TGTGCCAGCAGTTTTTACATACAGGGGGCCTACGAGCAGTACTTC
CDR3: CASSFYIQGAYEQYF

J: TRBJ2-7
D: TRBD2
V: TRBV5-6
size: .
DNA: TGTGCCAGTACCTTGGGCGGGAGCTCCTACGAGCAGTACTTC
CDR3: CASTLGGSSYEQYF

J: TRBJ2-7
D: .
V: TRBV28
size: .
DNA: TGTGCCAGCAGTTTATCAACAGGGTGGCCTGACGAGCAGTACTTC
CDR3: CASSLSTGWPDEQYF

J: TRBJ2-1
D: TRBD2
V: TRBV27
size: .
DNA: TGTGCCAGCAGTTTACTGGGACTAGCGGGAGGATACAATGAGCAGTTCTTC
CDR3: CASSLLGLAGGYNEQFF

J: TRBJ1-5
D: .
V: TRBV19
size: once
DNA: TGTGCCAGTAGTATGTTCGGGGGTGCCCAGCCCCAGCATTTT
CDR3: CASSMFGGAQPQHF

J: TRBJ1-3
D: .
V: TRBV27
size: .
DNA: TGTGCCAGCAGCTGGGGCAGAGACTCTGGAAACACCATATATTTT
CDR3: CASSWGRDSGNTIYF

J: TRBJ1-4
D: TRBD1
V: TRBV20-1
size: .
DNA: TGCAGTGCTTCTGACAGGGGGCGACTGTTTTTT
CDR3: CSASDRGRLFF

J: TRBJ1-1
D: .
V: TRBV27
size: .
DNA: TGTGCCAGCAGTGGGACGCTGAACACTGAAGCTTTCTTT
CDR3: CASSGTLNTEAFF

J: TRBJ1-6
D: .
V: TRBV28
size: .
DNA: TGTGCCAGCAGTCTCACGTGGAATTCACCCCTCCACTTT
CDR3: CASSLTWNSPLHF

J: TRBJ2-7
D: .
V: TRBV30
size: .
DNA: TGTGCCTGGGAGGAGGGAGCCCACGAGCAGTACTTC
CDR3: CAWEEGAHEQYF

J: TRBJ2-7
D: .
V: TRBV7-6
size: .
DNA: TGTGCCAGCAGCCCGCTGGGAGGCGACAGGGAGATCTGCTTC
CDR3: CASSPLGGDREICF

J: TRBJ2-2
D: TRBD1
V: TRBV7-9
size: .
DNA: TGTGCCACCCAGGCAGGGACAGCTAACACCGGGGAGCTGTTTTTT
CDR3: CATQAGTANTGELFF

J: TRBJ1-1
D: TRBD1
V: TRBV7-9
size: .
DNA: TGTGCCAGCAGCCCAGGACAGGGGGCGGACACTGAAGCTTTCTTT
CDR3: CASSPGQGADTEAFF

J: TRBJ2-2
D: .
V: TRBV2
size: once
DNA: TGTGCCAGCAGTGAAGACTTTGGAGCGGCGAACACCGGGGAGCTGTTTTTT
CDR3: CASSEDFGAANTGELFF

J: TRBJ2-3
D: .
V: TRBV27
size: .
DNA: TGTGCCAGCAGTTTATTGGGGGCCTCCACAGATACGCAGTATTTT
CDR3: CASSLLGASTDTQYF

J: TRBJ2-4
D: .
V: TRBV6-5
size: .
DNA: TGTGCCAGCAGTTACTCTCAGGGAGAGGGTTCTAACATTCAGTACTTC
CDR3: CASSYSQGEGSNIQYF

J: TRBJ2-7
D: TRBD1
V: TRBV18
size: .
DNA: TGTGCCAGCTCACAGGACAGGTTCTACGAGCAGTACTTC
CDR3: CASSQDRFYEQYF

J: TRBJ1-4
D: TRBD1
V: TRBV4-3
size: .
DNA: TGCGCCAGCAGCCGGGGGGACAGTGCAACTAATGAAAAACTGTTTTTT
CDR3: CASSRGDSATNEKLFF

J: TRBJ2-7
D: TRBD2
V: TRBV7-9
size: .
DNA: TGTGCCAGCAGGACCGGCGGGTCCGCGGGGGACGAGCAGTACTTC
CDR3: CASRTGGSAGDEQYF